The rows below give T cell receptor beta chains drawn from one sample of a study of Graves' ophthalmopathy and Graves' hyperthyroidism. TCRdb reprocessed the multiplex PCR reads with MiXCR, giving one entry per CDR3 protein. The repertoire has hundreds of thousands of distinct CDR3 sequences, 40% of them found once; the top ten carry about 40%. The specimen was peripheral blood. The receptors were sampled from an adult man with Graves' ophthalmopathy. Both conserved end residues are part of each CDR3. A D gene is named only where the DNA matches it firmly. Only some rows state a clone size, as once, few, many or a class for expanded clones.

>TRBV28|few|TRBD1|TRBJ2-5
CASSFDRAQETQYF
TGTGCCAGCAGTTTCGACAGGGCCCAAGAGACCCAGTACTTC
>TRBV20-1|.|TRBD2|TRBJ2-7
CSARVMLAGAREQYF
TGCAGTGCTAGAGTTATGCTAGCGGGAGCTCGAGAGCAGTACTTC
>TRBV20-1|.|TRBD1|TRBJ2-5
CSASPGQGRKTQYF
TGCAGTGCTAGCCCGGGACAGGGAAGAAAGACCCAGTACTTC
>TRBV10-3|few|.|TRBJ2-7
CASSYSSGTYEQYF
TGTGCCAGCAGTTACTCGTCAGGGACCTACGAGCAGTACTTC
>TRBV13|.|.|TRBJ1-1
CASSLSGARTEAFF
TGTGCCAGCTCACTTTCGGGGGCGCGCACTGAAGCTTTCTTT
>TRBV20-1|.|TRBD1|TRBJ2-5
CSAQPRTGFGQETQYF
TGCAGTGCGCAACCGCGGACAGGGTTCGGGCAAGAGACCCAGTACTTC
>TRBV7-9|few|.|TRBJ2-5
CASSLTQYF
TGTGCCAGCAGCTTGACCCAGTACTTC
>TRBV7-9|.|.|TRBJ2-2
CASSWGDGELFF
TGTGCCAGCAGCTGGGGTGACGGGGAGCTGTTTTTT
>TRBV19|.|.|TRBJ2-7
CASLSGVGMGEQYF
TGTGCCAGTCTTTCAGGGGTCGGTATGGGTGAGCAGTACTTC
>TRBV10-3|many|TRBD1|TRBJ1-4
CASRDREGEKLFF
TGTGCCAGCAGAGACAGGGAGGGTGAAAAACTGTTTTTT
>TRBV20-1|many|.|TRBJ1-6
CSARRDSYNSPLHF
TGCAGTGCTAGGAGGGATTCCTATAATTCACCCCTCCACTTT
>TRBV19|.|.|TRBJ2-5
CASSIWGPTETQYF
TGTGCCAGTAGTATATGGGGACCAACGGAGACCCAGTACTTC
>TRBV7-9|.|.|TRBJ2-2
CAGSLRGGGELFF
TGTGCCGGCAGCTTAAGGGGGGGCGGGGAGCTGTTTTTT
>TRBV2|.|TRBD2|TRBJ2-7
CASQSYLAGAGEQYF
TGTGCCAGTCAGAGCTATCTAGCGGGAGCCGGGGAGCAGTACTTC
>TRBV19|.|TRBD1|TRBJ2-6
CASSSGTGGLTF
TGTGCCAGTAGTTCCGGGACAGGGGGCCTGACTTTC
>TRBV7-2|.|.|TRBJ1-1
CASSGLTGVLAEAFF
TGTGCCAGCAGCGGGCTGACGGGGGTCTTGGCTGAAGCTTTCTTT
>TRBV7-2|.|.|TRBJ2-5
CASSVAGGGGETQYF
TGTGCCAGCAGCGTAGCTGGCGGGGGCGGCGAGACCCAGTACTTC
>TRBV5-6|many|.|TRBJ2-7
CASSLVGVPYEQYF
TGTGCCAGCAGCTTGGTGGGAGTTCCCTACGAGCAGTACTTC
>TRBV7-9|.|.|TRBJ2-5
CASSILGTGETQYF
TGTGCCAGTAGTATTTTAGGAACAGGGGAGACCCAGTACTTC
>TRBV25-1|.|.|TRBJ2-2
CAWSVQRRGELFF
TGTGCCTGGAGTGTACAGCGGAGAGGGGAGCTGTTTTTT
>TRBV7-9|few|.|TRBJ1-2
CASSQDLGGIYGYTF
TGTGCCAGCAGCCAAGATTTGGGGGGCATCTATGGCTACACCTTC
>TRBV12-3/TRBV12-4|few|.|TRBJ2-7
CASSLQGGRVLYEQYF
TGTGCCAGCAGTTTACAAGGTGGCAGGGTGCTTTACGAGCAGTACTTC
>TRBV2|.|.|TRBJ2-5
CASSRNQGQETQYF
TGTGCCAGCTCACGGAACCAAGGTCAAGAGACCCAGTACTTC
>TRBV10-3|few|.|TRBJ1-4
CAISESSTNEKLFF
TGTGCCATCAGTGAGAGTTCAACTAATGAAAAACTGTTTTTT
>TRBV10-3|.|.|TRBJ1-2
CASSEAHGARGYGYTF
TGTGCCAGCAGTGAAGCGCATGGGGCCAGAGGCTATGGCTACACCTTC
>TRBV20-1|.|.|TRBJ2-7
CSAPTPPGEQYF
TGCAGTGCCCCGACACCCCCTGGCGAGCAGTACTTC
>TRBV29-1|.|.|TRBJ2-7
CSATDSLSYEQYF
TGCAGCGCTACCGATAGCCTCTCCTACGAGCAGTACTTC
>TRBV30|.|.|TRBJ1-1
CAWNEARF
TGTGCCTGGAATGAGGCCAGATTT
>TRBV29-1|many|.|TRBJ1-1
CSVEDGNVNTEAFF
TGCAGCGTTGAAGATGGGAACGTGAACACTGAAGCTTTCTTT
>TRBV6-5|.|.|TRBJ1-1
CASSYLVGTEAFF
TGTGCCAGCAGTTACCTGGTGGGCACTGAAGCTTTCTTT
>TRBV19|many|.|TRBJ2-2
CASSNQGRWAGELFF
TGTGCCAGTAGTAATCAGGGTCGGTGGGCCGGGGAGCTGTTTTTT
>TRBV7-9|.|TRBD1|TRBJ2-5
CASTENTGVGETQYF
TGTGCCAGCACCGAAAACACAGGGGTCGGAGAGACCCAGTACTTC
>TRBV2|once|.|TRBJ1-2
CASRGTGNPGGYGYTF
TGTGCCAGCAGGGGAACAGGGAACCCCGGGGGCTATGGCTACACCTTC
>TRBV11-2|.|.|TRBJ1-1
CASSLARGGEAFF
TGTGCCAGCAGCTTAGCCCGAGGGGGAGAAGCTTTCTTT
>TRBV7-9|.|TRBD1|TRBJ2-2
CASSPRTGGVANTGELFF
TGTGCCAGCAGCCCTAGGACAGGGGGCGTCGCCAACACCGGGGAGCTGTTTTTT
>TRBV10-2|.|TRBD1|TRBJ2-7
CASSVDRDYPYEQYF
TGCGCCAGCAGTGTAGACAGGGATTACCCCTACGAGCAGTACTTC